This T cell receptor beta chain was retrieved from a study of CXCR3-negative and CXCR3-positive naive CD8 T cells. Study-level background: Collectively, the libraries yielded about 140 million TRB reads in total, at about 1.5 +/- 0.3 million per library.

Using triplicate sorts, 300,000 cells were collected each time from every CD8+ T cell subset. Among CD8+ T cells, naive ones were CD45RO-CCR7+CD27+CD95-. Study outcomes and limitations: Cryopreserved cells showed partially decreased CXCR3 expression, and most assays used fresh PBMCs.

A remark on this clonotype: Antigen unknown.

5' RACE that incorporated UMI labels was used to prepare the TRB cDNA libraries. TCRdb re-called the 5' RACE reads and shows each CDR3 protein once, DNA omitted. In total, the table holds over 100,000 distinct CDR3 sequences. From germline, CDR1 is MDHEN and CDR2 SYDVKM. The CDR3 covers 16 residues. The sequenced material came from naive CXCR3- CD8+ T cells from blood. Noted subset: CD45RO-CCR7+CD27+CD95- naive CD8+ T cells lacking CXCR3 (TNR3-). The TCR comes from a human donor in good health. Some clones in this sample may be carry-over from other donors' samples. The J gene is TRBJ2-1, the V gene TRBV28; no DNA is available, so the TRBD1 call from TCRdb remains unchecked. The chain's CDR3 is CASSPQTGTYGNEQFF.